Each of the 8 T cell receptor beta chains below was sequenced from the same sample in a study of T cell repertoires in cytomegalovirus infection. Antigens for these TCRs are unknown. Each CDR3 protein gets one entry after TCRdb re-called the reads with MiXCR. This sample carries roughly 920,000 distinct CDR3 sequences, around 32% of them seen once, and the ten largest clones take around 15%. The sequencing here drew on cultured CD8+ T cells from PBMCs, taken from culture after CMV antigen stimulation. The receptors derive from a human donor in good health (CMV status not recorded). Some clones in this sample may be carry-over from other donors' samples.

This clonotype was seen a handful of times. This rearrangement joins TRBV6-5 to TRBJ2-3; 8 nucleotides align to TRBD2. CDR3 length equals 14 residues. Germline V CDR1 and CDR2: MNHEY, SVGAGI. Trimming cost V 3 bases and J 6 bases; bases outside gene matches: 5. CDR3: CASSYIGGGDTQYF. The CDR3, as DNA: TGTGCCAGCAGTTATATCGGCGGGGGGGATACGCAGTATTTT.

The chain carries TRBV5-8 and TRBJ2-2, with 11 positions matching TRBD2. V lost 2 bases to trimming and J lost 0 bases; unmatched junction nucleotides: 12. CDR1 and CDR2 from the germline V gene are SGHTS and YDEGEE. The CDR3 extends over 20 amino acids. The CDR3 loop is CASSLHFTGLAGPNTGELFF. CDR3 in DNA: TGTGCCAGCAGCTTACACTTCACCGGACTAGCGGGCCCGAACACCGGGGAGCTGTTTTTT.

In its sample, this clonotype was seen a few times. The rearrangement joins TRBV2 to TRBJ1-5; D possibly corresponds to TRBD1 (5 bases). Germline V gene sequence: CDR1 SNHLY, CDR2 FYNNEI. This CDR3 contains 15 residues. Trimming shortened V by 1 base and J by 1 base, and 8 bases separated the two germline ends. In nucleotides, the CDR3 is TGTGCCAGCAGTGAAGGGAGACAGAGCAATCAGCCCCAGCATTTT. It codes for CASSEGRQSNQPQHF.

The chain employs TRBV27 and TRBJ2-2; D remains unclear. CDR3 length: 13 amino acids. V gave up 7 bases and J gave up 5 bases, with 11 bases separating them. Germline CDR1 is MNHEY and CDR2 is SMNVEV (reference sequence). CDR3: CASTQTVTGELFF. CDR3 coding DNA: TGTGCCAGCACCCAGACTGTAACCGGGGAGCTGTTTTTT.

This chain links TRBV29-1 with TRBJ1-2; D is perhaps TRBD1 (5 bases). CDR3 length: 11 amino acids. Trimming stripped 1 base from V and 8 bases from J, with 8 bases between. Per the germline V gene, CDR1 is SQVTM and CDR2 is ANQGSEA. The CDR3 sequence: CSVEVRDGYTF. CDR3 nucleotides: TGCAGCGTTGAAGTTAGGGACGGCTACACCTTC. The whole variable domain, filled in from reference TRBV29-1 and TRBJ1-2, reads SAVISQKPSRDICQRGTSLTIQCQVDSQVTMMFWYRQQPGQSLTLIATANQGSEATYESGFVIDKFPISRPNLTFSTLTVSNMSPEDSSIYLCSVEVRDGYTFGSGTRLTVV.

The chain recombines TRBV28 with TRBJ1-1; D uncertain. Germline V lookup: CDR1 MDHEN, CDR2 SYDVKM. Trimming pared 7 bases from V and 0 bases from J, leaving 15 bases between. CDR3 length: 15 residues. The DNA of the CDR3 is TGTGCCAGCACCCACCAAGGGTACATGAACACTGAAGCTTTCTTT. This gives the protein CASTHQGYMNTEAFF.

The rearrangement uses TRBV24-1 and TRBJ2-2; D is ambiguous. Germline-derived CDR1 and CDR2 are KGHDR and SFDVKD. The CDR3 has 15 residues. V was trimmed by 1 base and J by 4 bases, leaving 9 bases between them. The CDR3 here is CATSDFQAPTGELFF. CDR3 bases: TGTGCCACCAGTGATTTCCAGGCCCCCACCGGGGAGCTGTTTTTT.

This clonotype was observed a few times. This rearrangement joins TRBV4-2 to TRBJ2-5; TRBD1 or TRBD2 may be the D gene (5 bases each). Trimming took off 2 bases at V and 0 bases at J, with 22 bases between the two ends. Germline V CDR1 and CDR2: LGHNA, YNFKEQ. CDR3 size: 19 residues. The CDR3 bases are TGTGCCAGCAGCCAATCCCTCTCGGGGCTTCGACCGTACCAAGAGACCCAGTACTTC. Its protein product is CASSQSLSGLRPYQETQYF.